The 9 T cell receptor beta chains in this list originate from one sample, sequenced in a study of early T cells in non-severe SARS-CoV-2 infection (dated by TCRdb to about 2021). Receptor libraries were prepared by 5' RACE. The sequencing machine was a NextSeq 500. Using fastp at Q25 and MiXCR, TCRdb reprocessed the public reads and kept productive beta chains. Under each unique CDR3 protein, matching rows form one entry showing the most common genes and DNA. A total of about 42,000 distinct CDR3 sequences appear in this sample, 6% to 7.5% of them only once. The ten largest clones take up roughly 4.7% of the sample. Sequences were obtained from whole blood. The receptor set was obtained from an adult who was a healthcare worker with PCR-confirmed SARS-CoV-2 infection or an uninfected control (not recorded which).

As DNA, the CDR3 is TGTGCCATCAGTGACCCGAGGCAGGGACAAGTGAGGGAGCTGTTTTTT. It codes for CAISDPRQGQVRELFF. The chain joins TRBV10-3 to TRBJ2-2, with a tentative D call TRBD1 (6 bases). The CDR3 contains 16 residues. The germline V and J ends were trimmed by 3 bases and 9 bases, with 20 bases remaining between them. Germline V gives CDR1 ENHRY, CDR2 SYGVKD.

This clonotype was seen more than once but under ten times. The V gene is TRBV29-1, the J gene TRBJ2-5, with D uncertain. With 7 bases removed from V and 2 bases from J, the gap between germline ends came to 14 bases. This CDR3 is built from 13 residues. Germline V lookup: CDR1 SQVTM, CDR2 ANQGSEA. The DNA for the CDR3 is TGCAGCGCCGCCGTTGTCGGTCAAGAGACCCAGTACTTC. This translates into CSAAVVGQETQYF.

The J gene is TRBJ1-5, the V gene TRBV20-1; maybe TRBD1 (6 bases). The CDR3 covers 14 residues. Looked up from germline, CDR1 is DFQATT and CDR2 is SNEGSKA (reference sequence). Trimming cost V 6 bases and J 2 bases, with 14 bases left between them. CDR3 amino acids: CSAFGQNRNQPQHF. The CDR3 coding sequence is TGCAGTGCGTTCGGACAGAACCGCAATCAGCCCCAGCATTTT.

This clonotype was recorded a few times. This chain's CDR3 is CASSATINQPQHF. CDR3 bases: TGTGCCAGCAGCGCCACAATAAATCAGCCCCAGCATTTT. This chain joins TRBV9 and TRBJ1-5; no reliable D call. This CDR3 region has 13 residues. Germline CDR1 and CDR2: SGDLS and YYNGEE. Trimming removed 3 bases from V and 4 bases from J, with 8 bases in between.

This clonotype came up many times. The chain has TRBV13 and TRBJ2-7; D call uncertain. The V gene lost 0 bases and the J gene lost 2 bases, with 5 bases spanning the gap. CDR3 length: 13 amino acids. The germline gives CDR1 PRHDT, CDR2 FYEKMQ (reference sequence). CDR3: CASSLGMAYEQYF. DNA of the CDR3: TGTGCCAGCAGCTTAGGCATGGCCTACGAGCAGTACTTC.

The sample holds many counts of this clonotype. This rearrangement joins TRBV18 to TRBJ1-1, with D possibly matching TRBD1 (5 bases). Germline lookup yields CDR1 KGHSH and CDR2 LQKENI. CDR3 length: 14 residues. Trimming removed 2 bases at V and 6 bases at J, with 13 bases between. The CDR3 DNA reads TGTGCCAGCTCACCATTGGGGCAGGATGCTGAAGCTTTCTTT. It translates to CASSPLGQDAEAFF.

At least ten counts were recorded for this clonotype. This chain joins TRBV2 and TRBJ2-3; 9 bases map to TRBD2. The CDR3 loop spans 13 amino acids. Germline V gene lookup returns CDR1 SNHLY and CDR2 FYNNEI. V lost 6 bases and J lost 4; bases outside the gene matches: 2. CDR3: CASSQRGADTQYF. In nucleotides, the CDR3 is TGTGCCAGCAGCCAGCGGGGGGCAGATACGCAGTATTTT.

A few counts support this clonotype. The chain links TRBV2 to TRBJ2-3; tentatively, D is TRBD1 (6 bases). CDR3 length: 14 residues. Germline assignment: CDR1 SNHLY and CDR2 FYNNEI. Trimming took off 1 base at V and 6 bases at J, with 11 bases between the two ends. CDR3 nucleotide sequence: TGTGCCAGCAGTGAAGGCAGGGGTTTGGATACGCAGTATTTT. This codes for CASSEGRGLDTQYF.

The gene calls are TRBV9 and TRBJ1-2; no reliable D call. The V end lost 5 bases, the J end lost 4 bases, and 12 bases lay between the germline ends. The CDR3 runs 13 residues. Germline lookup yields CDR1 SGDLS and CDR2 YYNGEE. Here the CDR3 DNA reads TGTGCCAGCAGATCTCAGGAACCCTATGGCTACACCTTC. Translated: CASRSQEPYGYTF.